Below, one T cell receptor beta chain is given with its context. This entry belongs to a study of PD-1 blockade in mismatch repair-deficient tumors. Overall study context: Patients had approximately 12 mismatch repair-deficient cancer types, all previously treated and progressing.

The CDR3 is 18 residues long. V lost 5 bases and J 4 bases, leaving 26 bases between the germline ends. Germline CDR1 SGHVS, CDR2 FNYEAQ. Profiling relied on immunoSEQ multiplex PCR, and the TCRdb table lists in-frame clones only, not all of them. The table records about 130,000 clones, roughly 90% of them present only once. The sample here was peripheral blood, taken almost 74 weeks after starting pembrolizumab. This chain uses TRBV7-6 with TRBJ1-1; D not certain. The receptor was isolated from an adult with mismatch repair-deficient cancer. Here the CDR3 reads CASSPTSWLEWGTTEAFF. CDR3 sequence (DNA): TGTGCCAGCAGCCCCACTAGCTGGCTGGAGTGGGGAACCACTGAAGCTTTCTTT.